The present entry profiles one TCR beta chain with its context. The germline V gene has CDR1 KGHSH and CDR2 LQKENI. The germline V and J ends were trimmed by 3 bases and 8 bases, with 13 bases remaining between them. This CDR3 region has 13 residues. This specimen belongs to a study of blood T cell repertoires in COVID-19. About the research overall: Sites across the United States, Italy and Spain contributed samples from acute and convalescent COVID-19. From T cells, B-cell-depleted T cells, or PBMCs came the material, which was cDNA or gDNA.

Sequenced by immunoSEQ multiplex PCR; TCRdb stores in-frame clones only, minus some. The data hold about 73,000 clones, with around 80% observed a single time. This rearrangement joins TRBV18 to TRBJ1-2; D perhaps matches TRBD1 (6 bases). The clonotype comes from an elderly man with active or convalescent COVID-19. Sequenced: peripheral blood. CDR3 DNA sequence: TGTGCCAGCTCACCGAAGGGGGGGTCCGGCTACACCTTC. Its protein is CASSPKGGSGYTF.